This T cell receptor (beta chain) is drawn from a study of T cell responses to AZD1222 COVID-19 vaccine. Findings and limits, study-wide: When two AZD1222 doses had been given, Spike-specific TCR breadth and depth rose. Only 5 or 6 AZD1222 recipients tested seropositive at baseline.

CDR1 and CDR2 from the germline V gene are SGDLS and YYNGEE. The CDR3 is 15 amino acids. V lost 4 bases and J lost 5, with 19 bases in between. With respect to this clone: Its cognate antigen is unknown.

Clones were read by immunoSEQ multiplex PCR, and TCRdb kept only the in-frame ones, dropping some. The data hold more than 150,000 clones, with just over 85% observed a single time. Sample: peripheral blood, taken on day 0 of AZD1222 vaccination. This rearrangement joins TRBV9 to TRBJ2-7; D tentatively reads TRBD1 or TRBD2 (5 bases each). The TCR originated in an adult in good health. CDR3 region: CASSPGATPRHEQYF. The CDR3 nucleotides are TGTGCCAGCAGCCCCGGGGCGACCCCACGGCACGAGCAGTACTTC.